The present entry profiles one TCR beta chain with its context. Trimming pared 4 bases from V and 6 bases from J, leaving 19 bases between. This CDR3 comprises 15 residues. The germline gives CDR1 SGHDN, CDR2 FVKESK. These data belong to a study of T cell responses to AZD1222 COVID-19 vaccine. Method: immunoSEQ multiplex PCR; TCRdb's copy keeps in-frame clones and lacks some. The sample has roughly 120,000 clones, around 90% seen once; the top ten hold over 2.5%. Sequences were derived from peripheral blood, sampled on day 0 of AZD1222 vaccination. The source is an adult in good health. The chain is built from TRBV14 and TRBJ2-7; D possibly uses TRBD1 or TRBD2 (5 bases each). CDR3 loop: CASSPLRAPGGEQYF. The DNA for the CDR3 is TGTGCCAGCAGCCCCCTTCGGGCACCTGGGGGCGAGCAGTACTTC.